This paragraph reports one TCR beta chain. Its antigen is undetermined. This entry comes from a study of CD4+ T cells in melanoma. General observations from the study: CD8+ T cell, macrophage and B cell function reportedly correlated with neoantigen-specific CD4+ T cells. Reportedly, melanoma neoantigen-specific CD4+ T cells showed varied differentiation states.

Using immunoSEQ multiplex PCR, the repertoire was profiled, and TCRdb retains in-frame clones only, with some absent. The sample shows about 140,000 clones, about nine tenths of them seen only once. The length of the CDR3 is 15 residues. Germline CDR1 reads SGHRS; CDR2 reads YFSETQ. Trimming removed 0 bases from V and 5 bases from J, with 12 bases in between. The chain joins TRBV5-1 to TRBJ2-1; D call uncertain. This TCR derives from a human donor with melanoma. CDR3 residues: CASSLASWANNEQFF. The CDR3 DNA follows: TGCGCCAGCAGCTTGGCATCTTGGGCTAACAATGAGCAGTTCTTC.